The present T cell receptor (beta chain) was sequenced within a study of beta chain features in type 1 diabetes. Expressed TCRB transcripts were sequenced because the entire RNA isolate underwent reverse transcription. The table came from immunoSEQ multiplex PCR; TCRdb's copy has only in-frame clones and leaves some out. The data hold a few hundred thousand clones, with roughly an eighth observed a single time. Unmatched junction bases numbered 6, after V lost 9 bases and J lost 4 bases. Germline V CDR1 and CDR2: MDHEN, SYDVKM. The CDR3 is 13 residues long. Points on this clone: As yet, its antigen is unknown.

Study-wide findings and caveats: Healthy donors had naive, central memory and Treg TCRB repertoires that appeared less similar than those seen among patients. A moderate, significant TCRB CDR3 shortening appeared in type 1 diabetes across four CD4+ subsets.

The sequence derives from a man aged 25-40 years with type 1 diabetes. The V call is TRBV28, the J call TRBJ1-2; 9 nucleotides match TRBD1. Specimen: naive CD4+ T cells from blood. CDR3 protein: CASGTGSSYGYTF. The CDR3 bases are TGTGCCAGTGGGACAGGGAGCTCCTATGGCTACACCTTC.